Presented here are 21 T cell receptor beta chains from one specimen sequenced in a study of radiation and T cells in renal cell carcinoma. Described time point: blood 2 weeks post-SBRT. Treatment denoted: 15 Gy SBRT to primary tumor, nephrectomy 4 weeks later. Generated by immunoSEQ multiplex PCR, the TCRdb table keeps only in-frame clones and is missing some. The sample shows about 130,000 clones, about 81% of them seen only once. The source was blood, collected from a patient whose treatment included radiotherapy and nephrectomy. The receptor set was obtained from a woman aged 55 to 70 with renal cell carcinoma.

The chain combines TRBV9 with TRBJ2-5; TRBD2 might be the D (6 bases). V was clipped by 3 bases and J by 5 bases, with 17 bases between them. Germline V CDR1 and CDR2: SGDLS, YYNGEE. The CDR3 loop spans 15 amino acids. The CDR3 bases are TGTGCCAGCAGCGGAAGCATGGGGGGTGGGGAGACCCAGTACTTC. The encoded protein is CASSGSMGGGETQYF.

In the case of this clone: The sample holds other DNA sequences that translate to the same CDR3. This chain connects TRBV27 to TRBJ1-5; D remains unclear. Germline CDR1 is MNHEY and CDR2 is SMNVEV (reference sequence). The CDR3 length is 16 residues. V was pared by 8 bases and J by 3 bases, with 20 bases between. CDR3 loop: CASRLEGSLVNQPQHF. The CDR3 region has the DNA TGTGCCAGCCGTCTTGAGGGTTCATTAGTCAATCAGCCCCAGCATTTT.

J is TRBJ1-1 and V is TRBV5-1; 7 bases are shared with TRBD1. The CDR3 extends over 14 amino acids. V lost 0 bases to trimming and J lost 4 bases; unmatched junction nucleotides: 3. The V gene's germline CDR1 is SGHRS and CDR2 YFSETQ. The CDR3 DNA follows: TGCGCCAGCAGCTTGGAGGCAGGGGGCACTGAAGCTTTCTTT. This translates into CASSLEAGGTEAFF. Variable domain in full (rest from reference TRBV5-1 and TRBJ1-1): KAGVTQTPRYLIKTRGQQVTLSCSPISGHRSVSWYQQTPGQGLQFLFEYFSETQRNKGNFPGRFSGRQFSNSRSEMNVSTLELGDSALYLCASSLEAGGTEAFFGQGTRLTVV.

This chain connects TRBV10-1 to TRBJ2-4; 9 positions agree with TRBD1. The CDR3 length is 12 residues. J gave up 4 bases and V 8 bases, and 0 bases lay outside the gene matches. CDR1 is WNHNN, CDR2 SYGVQD, per germline (reference sequence). CDR3 DNA: TGCGCCAGCGGGACAGGGAAAAACATTCAGTACTTC. Its translation: CASGTGKNIQYF.

V gene TRBV19 combines with J gene TRBJ1-4; D is perhaps TRBD1 (5 bases). Trimming removed 10 bases at V and 4 bases at J, with 19 bases between. The germline CDR1 and CDR2 sequences are LNHDA and SQIVND (reference sequence). The CDR3 consists of 15 residues. The CDR3 is CATLMRPGLNEKLFF. CDR3 DNA: TGTGCCACCCTGATGAGACCGGGACTTAATGAAAAACTGTTTTTT.

The DNA for the CDR3 is TGTGCCAGCAGTCTGGGACACACGAACACTGAAGCTTTCTTT. As protein: CASSLGHTNTEAFF. The J gene is TRBJ1-1, the V gene TRBV6-1, with TRBD1 as a possible D gene (6 bases). The V end lost 5 bases, the J end lost 1 base, and 11 bases lay between the germline ends. Germline V gene data show CDR1 as MNHNS and CDR2 as SASEGT. The CDR3 is made up of 14 amino acids.

The V and J genes are TRBV28 and TRBJ2-7; 10 bases match TRBD1. The CDR3 covers 13 residues. V shed 6 bases and J 5 bases; nucleotides not matched to a gene: 4. CDR1 and CDR2 from the germline V gene are MDHEN and SYDVKM. CDR3 amino acids: CASRRTGGNEQYF. CDR3 coding DNA: TGTGCCAGCAGACGGACAGGGGGAAACGAGCAGTACTTC.

This chain joins TRBV19 and TRBJ2-7, with TRBD1 as a possible D gene (6 bases). V lost 2 bases and J lost 3, with 14 bases in between. The CDR3 spans 15 residues. The germline V gene has CDR1 LNHDA and CDR2 SQIVND (reference sequence). CDR3 protein: CASSISRGRHYEQYF. CDR3 coding DNA: TGTGCCAGTAGTATATCCAGGGGCCGGCACTACGAGCAGTACTTC.

The chain links TRBV28 to TRBJ2-1; 9 bases agree with TRBD1. J lost 3 bases, V lost 3 bases, and 3 bases had no gene match. Germline V gives CDR1 MDHEN, CDR2 SYDVKM. The CDR3 extends over 15 amino acids. In DNA form, the CDR3 reads TGTGCCAGCAGTTTCGGGACAGGGAGCTACAATGAGCAGTTCTTC. Encoded protein: CASSFGTGSYNEQFF.

The chain links TRBV4-2 to TRBJ2-7; D remains ambiguous. The CDR3 is 14 amino acids. The germline V and J ends were trimmed by 5 bases and 0 bases, with 11 bases remaining between them. The V gene's germline CDR1 is LGHNA and CDR2 YNFKEQ. CDR3 in DNA: TGTGCCAGCAGCGGAGACGGACGCTCCTACGAGCAGTACTTC. Its translation: CASSGDGRSYEQYF.

This clone was recorded only once. The chain uses TRBV6-5 and TRBJ1-4; 9 bases are a match to TRBD1. There are 16 residues in the CDR3. Germline assignment: CDR1 MNHEY and CDR2 SVGAGI. With 2 bases clipped from V and 4 bases from J, the junction kept 5 bases outside the gene matches. This chain's CDR3 is CASSYGQGSSNEKLFF. CDR3 in DNA: TGTGCCAGCAGTTACGGACAGGGGAGTAGTAATGAAAAACTGTTTTTT.

This clone is a singleton in its sample. J is TRBJ2-5 and V is TRBV15; D gene ambiguous. CDR3 length: 13 amino acids. V was trimmed by 0 bases and J by 1 base, leaving 3 bases between them. Germline CDR1 and CDR2: LNHNV and YYDKDF (reference sequence). CDR3 in amino acids: CATSRELQETQYF. The CDR3 nucleotides are TGTGCCACCAGCAGAGAGCTCCAAGAGACCCAGTACTTC. Full variable domain (outside the CDR3, taken from reference TRBV15 and TRBJ2-5): DAMVIQNPRYQVTQFGKPVTLSCSQTLNHNVMYWYQQKSSQAPKLLFHYYDKDFNNEADTPDNFQSRRPNTSFCFLDIRSPGLGDTAMYLCATSRELQETQYFGPGTRLLVL.

This chain joins TRBV4-1 and TRBJ2-3; D perhaps matches TRBD2 (5 bases). Trimming took off 1 base at V and 6 bases at J, with 11 bases between the two ends. Germline assignment: CDR1 MGHRA and CDR2 YSYEKL. This CDR3 is 14 amino acids long. This CDR3 is CASSQVGGEDTQYF. The CDR3 nucleotides are TGCGCCAGCAGCCAAGTCGGTGGGGAGGATACGCAGTATTTT.

This clone occurred a few times. The V call is TRBV2, the J call TRBJ1-5; D is unclear. V was pared by 0 bases and J by 3 bases, with 12 bases between. The CDR3 totals 16 residues. The V gene's germline CDR1 is SNHLY and CDR2 FYNNEI. The CDR3 bases are TGTGCCAGCAGTGAAGCGGCAGGCTCATACAATCAGCCCCAGCATTTT. Translating gives CASSEAAGSYNQPQHF.

V usage is TRBV29-1 and J usage is TRBJ1-2, with 10 bases lining up with TRBD1. The CDR3 totals 15 residues. Losses at the gene ends were 4 bases for V and 6 bases for J; bases not matched to a gene: 11. Per the germline V gene, CDR1 is SQVTM and CDR2 is ANQGSEA. The CDR3 nucleotides are TGCAGCGTTGCAGGGGCTGGGACAGGGGTAAATGGCTACACCTTC. Translated: CSVAGAGTGVNGYTF. Supplemented by reference TRBV29-1 and TRBJ1-2, the full variable domain reads SAVISQKPSRDICQRGTSLTIQCQVDSQVTMMFWYRQQPGQSLTLIATANQGSEATYESGFVIDKFPISRPNLTFSTLTVSNMSPEDSSIYLCSVAGAGTGVNGYTFGSGTRLTVV.

This chain links TRBV19 with TRBJ1-2; D perhaps matches TRBD1 (5 bases). Trimming stripped 3 bases from V and 4 bases from J, with 9 bases between. Germline-derived CDR1 and CDR2 are LNHDA and SQIVND (reference sequence). The CDR3 contains 13 residues. DNA of the CDR3: TGTGCCAGTAGTATCAACAGGAGCTATGGCTACACCTTC. Its translation: CASSINRSYGYTF.

The gene calls are TRBV19 and TRBJ1-3; tentatively, D is TRBD1 (6 bases). V was clipped by 1 base and J by 0 bases, with 16 bases between them. Germline CDR1 is LNHDA and CDR2 is SQIVND (reference sequence). The CDR3 has 18 residues. The CDR3 protein is CASSIASSGQYSGNTIYF. The CDR3 bases are TGTGCCAGTAGTATAGCGAGCTCCGGACAGTACTCTGGAAACACCATATATTTT.

The chain links TRBV9 to TRBJ2-3; a weak D match, TRBD2 (5 bases). V was clipped by 0 bases and J by 2 bases, with 10 bases between them. The CDR3 consists of 15 residues. Germline CDR1 reads SGDLS; CDR2 reads YYNGEE. DNA of the CDR3: TGTGCCAGCAGCGTAGCGAGCGGATTCACAGATACGCAGTATTTT. It specifies CASSVASGFTDTQYF.

The rearrangement uses TRBV2 and TRBJ2-7, with 8 bases identical to TRBD2. The V gene end was trimmed by 2 bases and the J gene end by 11 bases; junction bases not matched to a gene: 8. The CDR3 has 13 amino acids. From germline, CDR1 is SNHLY and CDR2 FYNNEI. The CDR3 spells CASSEHTSGPKYF. CDR3 in DNA: TGTGCCAGCAGTGAACATACTAGCGGACCTAAGTACTTC. Supplemented by reference TRBV2 and TRBJ2-7, the full variable domain reads EPEVTQTPSHQVTQMGQEVILRCVPISNHLYFYWYRQILGQKVEFLVSFYNNEISEKSEIFDDQFSVERPDGSNFTLKIRSTKLEDSAMYFCASSEHTSGPKYFGPGTRLTVT.

This clone has more than one count but fewer than ten. This rearrangement joins TRBV19 to TRBJ1-2; D call uncertain. The CDR3 loop spans 10 amino acids. V lost 11 bases and J 2 bases, leaving 6 bases between the germline ends. CDR1 and CDR2 from the germline V gene are LNHDA and SQIVND (reference sequence). DNA of the CDR3: TGTGCCGCATCAAACTATGGCTACACCTTC. Protein product: CAASNYGYTF.

The chain couples TRBV11-3 to TRBJ2-7, with D uncertain. CDR3 length equals 13 residues. V was clipped by 4 bases and J by 2 bases, with 9 bases between them. Germline CDR1 and CDR2: SGHNT and YENEEA. CDR3 region: CASSSRTAYEQYF. The CDR3 DNA follows: TGTGCCAGCAGCTCCCGGACGGCCTACGAGCAGTACTTC.